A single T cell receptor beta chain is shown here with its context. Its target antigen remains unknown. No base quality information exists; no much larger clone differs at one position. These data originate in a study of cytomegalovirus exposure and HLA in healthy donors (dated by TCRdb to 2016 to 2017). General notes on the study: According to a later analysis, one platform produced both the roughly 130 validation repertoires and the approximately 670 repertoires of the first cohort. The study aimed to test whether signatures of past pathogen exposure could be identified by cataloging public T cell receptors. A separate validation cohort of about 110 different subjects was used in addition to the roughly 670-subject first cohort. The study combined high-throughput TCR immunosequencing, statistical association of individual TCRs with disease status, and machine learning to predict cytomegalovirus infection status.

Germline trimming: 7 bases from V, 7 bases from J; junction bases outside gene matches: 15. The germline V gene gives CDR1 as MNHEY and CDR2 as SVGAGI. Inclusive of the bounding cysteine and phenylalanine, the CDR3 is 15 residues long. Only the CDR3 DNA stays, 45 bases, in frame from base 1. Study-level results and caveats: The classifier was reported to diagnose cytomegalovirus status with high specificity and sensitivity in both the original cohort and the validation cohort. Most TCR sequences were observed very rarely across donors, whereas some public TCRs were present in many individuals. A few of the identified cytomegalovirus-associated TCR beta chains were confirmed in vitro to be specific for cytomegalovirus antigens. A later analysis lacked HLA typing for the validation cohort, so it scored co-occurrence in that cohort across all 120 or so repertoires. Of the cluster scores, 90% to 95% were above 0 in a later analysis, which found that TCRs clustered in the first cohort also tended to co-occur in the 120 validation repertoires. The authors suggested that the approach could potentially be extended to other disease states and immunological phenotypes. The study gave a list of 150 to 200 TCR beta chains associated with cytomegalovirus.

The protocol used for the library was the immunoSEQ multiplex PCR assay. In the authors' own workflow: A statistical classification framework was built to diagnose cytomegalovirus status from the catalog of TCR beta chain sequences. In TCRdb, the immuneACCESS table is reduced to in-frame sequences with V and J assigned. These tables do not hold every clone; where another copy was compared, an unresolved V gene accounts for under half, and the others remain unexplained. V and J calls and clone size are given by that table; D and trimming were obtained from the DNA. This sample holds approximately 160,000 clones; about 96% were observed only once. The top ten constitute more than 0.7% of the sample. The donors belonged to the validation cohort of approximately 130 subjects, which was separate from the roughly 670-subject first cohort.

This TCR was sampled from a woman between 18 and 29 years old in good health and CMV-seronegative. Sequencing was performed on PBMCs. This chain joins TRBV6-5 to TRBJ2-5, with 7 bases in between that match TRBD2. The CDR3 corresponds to CASTYSGSTPRTQYF. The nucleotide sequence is TGTGCCAGCACGTATAGCGGGTCCACGCCTAGGACCCAGTACTTC.